This T cell receptor beta chain was recovered during a study of blood T cell repertoires in COVID-19. Study in general: Acute-phase and convalescent COVID-19 samples originated in the United States, Italy and Spain. PBMCs, B-cell-depleted T cells, or T cells provided the cDNA or gDNA that made up the material.

Under the authors' procedure: Amplification from reference gene primers served as the basis for estimated nucleated cell counts. Some clones are missing from TCRdb's copy, which holds only in-frame ones; the method was immunoSEQ multiplex PCR. The D gene and trimming were derived from the DNA, and the V and J assignments and clone size from that table. The data hold 95,000 to 150,000 clones, with 75% to 90% observed a single time. The receptor was isolated from a man aged 70-80 years with active or convalescent COVID-19. The source material was peripheral blood.

The CDR3 here is CASSPVRQGYEQYF. CDR3 nucleotide sequence: TGTGCCAGCTCACCTGTACGACAGGGCTACGAGCAGTACTTC. V and J are TRBV18 and TRBJ2-7; 7 positions match TRBD1. This CDR3 contains 14 residues. Per the germline V gene, CDR1 is KGHSH and CDR2 is LQKENI. The junction had 5 bases not matched to a gene; V was cut back by 3 bases and J by 3 bases.